The source of this TCR beta chain is a study of T cells after yellow fever vaccination. TCRdb recomputed calls from the 5' RACE reads with MiXCR, one row per CDR3 protein. The data show 450,000 to 650,000 distinct CDR3 sequences, with around a fifth seen just once and about a sixth held by the top ten. This clonotype was detected a few times. Its antigen remains unidentified. Study conclusions and caveats: Researchers report a weaker secondary response that nonetheless peaked faster, day 5 versus 15.

Germline V gene sequence: CDR1 DFQATT, CDR2 SNEGSKA (reference sequence). CDR3 length: 11 amino acids. V was clipped by 7 bases and J by 2 bases, with 9 bases between them. The TCR sequence derives from a man between 18 and 29 years old who received the YFV17D yellow fever vaccine. This sequence joins TRBV20-1 and TRBJ2-7; no reliable D call. The sample consisted of PBMCs, taken less than 25 days after the first yellow fever vaccination. Written as DNA, the CDR3 is TGCAGTGTCCTAGGCGCCTACGAGCAGTACTTC. It specifies CSVLGAYEQYF.